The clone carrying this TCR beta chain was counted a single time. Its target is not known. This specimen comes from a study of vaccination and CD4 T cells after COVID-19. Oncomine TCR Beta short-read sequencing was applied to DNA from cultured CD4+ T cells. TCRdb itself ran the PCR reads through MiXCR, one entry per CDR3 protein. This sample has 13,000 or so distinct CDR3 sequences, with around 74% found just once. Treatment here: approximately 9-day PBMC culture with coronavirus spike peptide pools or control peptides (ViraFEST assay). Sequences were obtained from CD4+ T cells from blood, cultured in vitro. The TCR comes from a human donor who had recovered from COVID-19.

The DNA of the CDR3 is TGTGCCACCTCCGGGACAGGGACATCCTACGAGCAGTACTTC. Its translation is CATSGTGTSYEQYF. J is TRBJ2-7 and V is TRBV10-3; 9 positions match TRBD1. Per germline, CDR1 ENHRY and CDR2 SYGVKD. CDR3 length: 14 amino acids. Germline trimming cut 10 bases from V and 1 base from J; bases unmatched to any gene: 8.